This paragraph reports one T cell receptor (beta chain). CDR3 length: 14 amino acids. Trimming stripped 0 bases from V and 4 bases from J, with 8 bases between. Germline CDR1 is SGHRS and CDR2 is YFSETQ. The data stem from a study of PD-L1 blockade in urothelial cancer. As for the study in general: Atezolizumab therapy began for patients in the mid-2010s, dosed at 1,200 mg intravenously every 3 weeks.

Time point described: pretreatment peripheral blood. Synthetic TCR analog templates were added to each PCR reaction. Method: immunoSEQ multiplex PCR; TCRdb's copy keeps in-frame clones and lacks some. The sample lists some 40,000 clones; about 82% were seen once. This sequence was found in an elderly man with urothelial cancer. The input for sequencing was PBMCs, taken around atezolizumab (anti-PD-L1) treatment. The V gene is TRBV5-1, the J gene TRBJ1-3; the D is unclear. CDR3 bases: TGCGCCAGCAGCTTGGGAGGTGCCGGAAACACCATATATTTT. Translation gives CASSLGGAGNTIYF.